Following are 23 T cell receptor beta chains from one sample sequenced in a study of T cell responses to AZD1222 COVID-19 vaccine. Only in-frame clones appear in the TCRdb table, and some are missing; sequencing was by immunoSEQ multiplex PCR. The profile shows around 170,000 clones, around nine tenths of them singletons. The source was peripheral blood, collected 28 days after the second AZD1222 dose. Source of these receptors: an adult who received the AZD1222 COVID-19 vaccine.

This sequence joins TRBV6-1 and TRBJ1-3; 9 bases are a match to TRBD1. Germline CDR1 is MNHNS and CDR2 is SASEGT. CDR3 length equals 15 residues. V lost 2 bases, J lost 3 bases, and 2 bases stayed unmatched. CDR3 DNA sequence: TGTGCCAGCAGTGAAACAGGGGGCGGTGGAAACACCATATATTTT. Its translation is CASSETGGGGNTIYF.

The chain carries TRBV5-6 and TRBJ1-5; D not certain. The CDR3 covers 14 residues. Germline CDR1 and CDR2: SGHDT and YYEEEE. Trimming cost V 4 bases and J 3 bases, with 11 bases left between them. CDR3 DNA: TGTGCCAGCAGCCAGGAAGGCGACAATCAGCCCCAGCATTTT. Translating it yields CASSQEGDNQPQHF. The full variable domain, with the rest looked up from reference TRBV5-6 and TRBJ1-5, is DAGVTQSPTHLIKTRGQQVTLRCSPKSGHDTVSWYQQALGQGPQFIFQYYEEEERQRGNFPDRFSGHQFPNYSSELNVNALLLGDSALYLCASSQEGDNQPQHFGDGTRLSIL.

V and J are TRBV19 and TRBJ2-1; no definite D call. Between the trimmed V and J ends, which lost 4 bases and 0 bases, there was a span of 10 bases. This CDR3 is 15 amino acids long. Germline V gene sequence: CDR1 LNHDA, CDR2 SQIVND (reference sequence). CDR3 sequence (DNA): TGTGCCAGTAGTAAGGACGGCAGCTCCTACAATGAGCAGTTCTTC. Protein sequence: CASSKDGSSYNEQFF.

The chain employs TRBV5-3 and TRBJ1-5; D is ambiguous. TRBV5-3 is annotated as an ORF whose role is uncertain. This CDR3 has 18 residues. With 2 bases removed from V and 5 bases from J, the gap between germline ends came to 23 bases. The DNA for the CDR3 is TGTGCCAGAAGCTTTTTTGGCGGAGGAAGACGTCGGCATCAGCCCCAGCATTTT. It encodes CARSFFGGGRRRHQPQHF.

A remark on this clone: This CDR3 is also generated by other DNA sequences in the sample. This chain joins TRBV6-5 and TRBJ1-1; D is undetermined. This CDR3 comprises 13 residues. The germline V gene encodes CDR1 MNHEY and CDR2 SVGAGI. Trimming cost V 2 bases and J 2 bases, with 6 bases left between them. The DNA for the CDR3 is TGTGCCAGCAGTTACAGGAGCAACACTGAAGCTTTCTTT. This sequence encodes CASSYRSNTEAFF.

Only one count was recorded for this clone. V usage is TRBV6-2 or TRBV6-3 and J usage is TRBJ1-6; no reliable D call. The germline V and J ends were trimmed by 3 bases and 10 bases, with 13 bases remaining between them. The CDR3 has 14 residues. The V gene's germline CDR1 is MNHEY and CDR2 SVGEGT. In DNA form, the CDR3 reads TGTGCCAGCAGTTATCTAAGGAGGGAATCACCCCTCCACTTT. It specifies CASSYLRRESPLHF.

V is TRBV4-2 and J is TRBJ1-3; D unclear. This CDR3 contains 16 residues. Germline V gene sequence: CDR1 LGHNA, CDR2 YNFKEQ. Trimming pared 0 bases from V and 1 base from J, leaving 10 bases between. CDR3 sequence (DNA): TGTGCCAGCAGCCAAGACGTCAGGCAATCTGGAAACACCATATATTTT. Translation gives CASSQDVRQSGNTIYF.

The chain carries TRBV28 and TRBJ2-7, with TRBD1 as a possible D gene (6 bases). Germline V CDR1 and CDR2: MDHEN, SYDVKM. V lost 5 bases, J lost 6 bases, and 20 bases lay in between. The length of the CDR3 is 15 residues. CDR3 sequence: CASSLPNRVGTEQYF. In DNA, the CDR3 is TGTGCCAGCAGTCTCCCGAACAGGGTGGGAACCGAGCAGTACTTC.

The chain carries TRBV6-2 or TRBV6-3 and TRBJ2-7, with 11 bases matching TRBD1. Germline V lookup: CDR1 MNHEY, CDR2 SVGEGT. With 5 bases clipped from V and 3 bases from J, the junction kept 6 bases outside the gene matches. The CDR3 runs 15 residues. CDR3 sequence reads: CASSHPGQGVYEQYF. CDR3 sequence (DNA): TGTGCCAGCAGTCATCCGGGACAGGGGGTCTACGAGCAGTACTTC.

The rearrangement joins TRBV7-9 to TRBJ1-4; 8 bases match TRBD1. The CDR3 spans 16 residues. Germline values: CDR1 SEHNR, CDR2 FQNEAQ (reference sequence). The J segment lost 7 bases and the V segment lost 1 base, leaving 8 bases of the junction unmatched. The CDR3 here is CASSLGGRGPGEKLFF. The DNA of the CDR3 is TGTGCCAGCAGCTTAGGGGGCAGGGGGCCCGGTGAAAAACTGTTTTTT. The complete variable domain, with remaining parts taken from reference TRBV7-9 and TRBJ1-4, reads DTGVSQNPRHKITKRGQNVTFRCDPISEHNRLYWYRQTLGQGPEFLTYFQNEAQLEKSRLLSDRFSAERPKGSFSTLEIQRTEQGDSAMYLCASSLGGRGPGEKLFFGSGTQLSVL.

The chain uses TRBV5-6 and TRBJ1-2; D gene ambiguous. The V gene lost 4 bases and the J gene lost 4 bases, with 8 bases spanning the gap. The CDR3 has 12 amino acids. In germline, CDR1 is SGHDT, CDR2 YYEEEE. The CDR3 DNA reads TGTGCCAGCAGCCGGACGGTCTATGGCTACACCTTC. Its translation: CASSRTVYGYTF. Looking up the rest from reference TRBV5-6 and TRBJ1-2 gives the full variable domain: DAGVTQSPTHLIKTRGQQVTLRCSPKSGHDTVSWYQQALGQGPQFIFQYYEEEERQRGNFPDRFSGHQFPNYSSELNVNALLLGDSALYLCASSRTVYGYTFGSGTRLTVV.

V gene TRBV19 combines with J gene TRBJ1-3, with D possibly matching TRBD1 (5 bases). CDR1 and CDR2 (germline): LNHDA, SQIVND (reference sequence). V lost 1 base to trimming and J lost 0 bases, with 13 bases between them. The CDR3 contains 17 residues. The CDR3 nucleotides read TGTGCCAGTAGTATAGGCGGACGGGGCTTCTCTGGAAACACCATATATTTT. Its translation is CASSIGGRGFSGNTIYF.

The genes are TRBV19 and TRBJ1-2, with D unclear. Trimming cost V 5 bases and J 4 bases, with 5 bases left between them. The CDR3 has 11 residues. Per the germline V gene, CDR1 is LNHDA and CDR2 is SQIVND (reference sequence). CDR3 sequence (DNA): TGTGCCAGTAGTTTTAGCTATGGCTACACCTTC. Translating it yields CASSFSYGYTF. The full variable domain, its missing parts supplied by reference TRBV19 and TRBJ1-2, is DGGITQSPKYLFRKEGQNVTLSCEQNLNHDAMYWYRQDPGQGLRLIYYSQIVNDFQKGDIAEGYSVSREKKESFPLTVTSAQKNPTAFYLCASSFSYGYTFGSGTRLTVV.

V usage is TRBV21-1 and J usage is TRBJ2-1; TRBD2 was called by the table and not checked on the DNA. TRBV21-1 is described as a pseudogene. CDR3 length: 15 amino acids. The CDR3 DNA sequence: TGTGCCAGCAGTTCGACTAGCGCTTCCTACAATGAGCAGTTCTTC. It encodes CASSSTSASYNEQFF.

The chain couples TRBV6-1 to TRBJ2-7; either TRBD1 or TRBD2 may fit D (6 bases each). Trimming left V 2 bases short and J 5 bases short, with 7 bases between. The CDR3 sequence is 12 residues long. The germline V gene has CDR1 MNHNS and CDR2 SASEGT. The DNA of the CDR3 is TGTGCCAGCAGTGAAAGGGGGGACGAGCAGTACTTC. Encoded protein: CASSERGDEQYF.

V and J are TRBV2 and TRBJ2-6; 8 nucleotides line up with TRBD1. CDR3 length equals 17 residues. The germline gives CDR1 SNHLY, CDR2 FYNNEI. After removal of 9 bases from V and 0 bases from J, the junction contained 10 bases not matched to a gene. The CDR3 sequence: CASLRDRSRSGANVLTF. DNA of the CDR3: TGTGCCAGTCTCCGGGACAGGAGTCGCTCTGGGGCCAACGTCCTGACTTTC.

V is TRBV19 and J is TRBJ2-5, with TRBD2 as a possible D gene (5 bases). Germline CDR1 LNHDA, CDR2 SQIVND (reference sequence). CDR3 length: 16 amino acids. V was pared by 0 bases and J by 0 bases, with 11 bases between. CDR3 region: CASSIDGGGHQETQYF. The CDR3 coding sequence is TGTGCCAGTAGTATAGACGGCGGAGGCCACCAAGAGACCCAGTACTTC.

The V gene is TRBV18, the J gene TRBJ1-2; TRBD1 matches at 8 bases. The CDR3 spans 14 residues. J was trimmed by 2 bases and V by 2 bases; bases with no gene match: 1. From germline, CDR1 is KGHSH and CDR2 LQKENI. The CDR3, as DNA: TGTGCCAGCTCACCAGGACAGGGAAACTATGGCTACACCTTC. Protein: CASSPGQGNYGYTF.

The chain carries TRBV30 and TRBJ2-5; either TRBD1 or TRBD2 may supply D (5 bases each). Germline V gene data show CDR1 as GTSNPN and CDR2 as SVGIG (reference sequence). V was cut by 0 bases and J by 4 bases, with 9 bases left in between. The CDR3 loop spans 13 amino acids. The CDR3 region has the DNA TGTGCCTGGAGTGTATGGGACGGAGAGACCCAGTACTTC. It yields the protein CAWSVWDGETQYF.

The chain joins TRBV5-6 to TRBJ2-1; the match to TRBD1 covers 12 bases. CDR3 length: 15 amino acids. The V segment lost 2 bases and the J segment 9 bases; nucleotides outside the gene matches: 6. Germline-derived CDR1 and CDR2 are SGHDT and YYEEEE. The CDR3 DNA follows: TGTGCCAGCAGCTTCACGGGACAGGGGGCGAGTGAGCAGTTCTTC. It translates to CASSFTGQGASEQFF.

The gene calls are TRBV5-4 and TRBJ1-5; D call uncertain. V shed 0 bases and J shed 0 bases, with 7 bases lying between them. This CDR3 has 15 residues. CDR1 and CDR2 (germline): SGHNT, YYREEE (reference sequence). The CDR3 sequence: CASSLDVYSNQPQHF. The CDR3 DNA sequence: TGTGCCAGCAGCTTGGATGTATATAGCAATCAGCCCCAGCATTTT. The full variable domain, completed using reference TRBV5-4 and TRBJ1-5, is ETGVTQSPTHLIKTRGQQVTLRCSSQSGHNTVSWYQQALGQGPQFIFQYYREEENGRGNFPPRFSGLQFPNYSSELNVNALELDDSALYLCASSLDVYSNQPQHFGDGTRLSIL.

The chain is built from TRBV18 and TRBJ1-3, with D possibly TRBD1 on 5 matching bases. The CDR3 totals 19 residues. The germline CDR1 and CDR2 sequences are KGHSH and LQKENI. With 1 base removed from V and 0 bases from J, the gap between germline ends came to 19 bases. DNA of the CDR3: TGTGCCAGCTCACCACAACTTCGCGAGGGGAACCACTCTGGAAACACCATATATTTT. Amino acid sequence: CASSPQLREGNHSGNTIYF.

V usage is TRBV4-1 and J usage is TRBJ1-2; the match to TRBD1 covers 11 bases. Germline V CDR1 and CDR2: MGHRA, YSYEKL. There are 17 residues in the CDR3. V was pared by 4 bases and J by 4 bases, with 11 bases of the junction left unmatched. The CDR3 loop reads CASSPGTGGRRGYGYTF. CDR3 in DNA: TGCGCCAGCAGCCCCGGGACAGGGGGTCGCAGGGGCTATGGCTACACCTTC.